The present T cell receptor beta chain was sequenced within a study of T-cell reconstitution after alpha-beta-depleted transplantation in children. This clonotype was detected many times. Antigen: not known. Preparation of the TCRbeta library was carried out with unique molecular identifiers. TCRdb passed the PCR reads through MiXCR, listing each CDR3 protein once. The sample carries some 200,000 distinct CDR3 sequences, approximately 7% recorded once. The CDR3 sequence is 16 residues long. Trimming removed 3 bases at V and 4 bases at J, with 17 bases between. Germline V lookup: CDR1 LGHDT, CDR2 YNNKEL (reference sequence). General observations from the study: Some patients owed their high day-60 TCRbeta diversity to surviving recipient T cells and thymic progenitors. Expanded graft clones numbering several hundred reportedly gave rise to alpha-beta T cells about two months after transplant.

The sequencing used PBMCs, collected before TCRalphabeta/CD19-depleted stem cell transplant. The chain couples TRBV3-1 to TRBJ2-3; D is ambiguous. This sequence was found in a boy between 2 and 10 years old with acute lymphoblastic leukemia, due to receive a stem cell transplant. The CDR3 loop reads CASSQPGQAAPDTQYF. The CDR3, as DNA: TGTGCCAGCAGCCAGCCGGGCCAAGCCGCGCCAGATACGCAGTATTTT.